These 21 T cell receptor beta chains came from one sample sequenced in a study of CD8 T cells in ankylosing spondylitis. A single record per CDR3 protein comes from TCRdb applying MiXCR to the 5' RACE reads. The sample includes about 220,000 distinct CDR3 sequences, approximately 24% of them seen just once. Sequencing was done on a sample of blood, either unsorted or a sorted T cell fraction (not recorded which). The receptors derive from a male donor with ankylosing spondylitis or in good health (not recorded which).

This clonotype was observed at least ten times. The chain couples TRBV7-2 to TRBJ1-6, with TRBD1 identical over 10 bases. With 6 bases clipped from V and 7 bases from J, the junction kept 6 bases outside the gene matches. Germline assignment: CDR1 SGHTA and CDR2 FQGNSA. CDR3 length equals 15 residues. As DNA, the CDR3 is TGTGCCAGCAGTGCCAGACAGGGGGCGAATTCACCCCTCCACTTT. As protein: CASSARQGANSPLHF. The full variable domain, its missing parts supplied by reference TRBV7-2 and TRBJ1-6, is GAGVSQSPSNKVTEKGKDVELRCDPISGHTALYWYRQSLGQGLEFLIYFQGNSAPDKSGLPSDRFSAERTGGSVSTLTIQRTQQEDSAVYLCASSARQGANSPLHFGNGTRLTVT.

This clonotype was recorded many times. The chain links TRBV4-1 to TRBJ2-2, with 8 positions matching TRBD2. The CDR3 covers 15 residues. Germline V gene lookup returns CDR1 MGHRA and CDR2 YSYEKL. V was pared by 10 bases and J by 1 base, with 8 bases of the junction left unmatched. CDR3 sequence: CATGGVRVNTGELFF. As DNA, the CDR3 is TGCGCCACCGGGGGGGTTCGGGTGAACACCGGGGAGCTGTTTTTT.

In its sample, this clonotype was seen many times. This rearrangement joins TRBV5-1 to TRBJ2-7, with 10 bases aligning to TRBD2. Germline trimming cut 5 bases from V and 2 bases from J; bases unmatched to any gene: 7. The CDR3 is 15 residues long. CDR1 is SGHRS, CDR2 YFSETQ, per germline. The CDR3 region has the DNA TGCGCCAGCAGTCAAGGACTAGCGGAGACCTACGAGCAGTACTTC. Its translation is CASSQGLAETYEQYF.

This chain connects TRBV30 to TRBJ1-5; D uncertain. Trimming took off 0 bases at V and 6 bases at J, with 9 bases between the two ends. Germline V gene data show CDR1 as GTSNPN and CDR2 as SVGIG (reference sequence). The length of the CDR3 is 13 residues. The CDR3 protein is CAWSVQEFQPQHF. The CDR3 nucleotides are TGTGCCTGGAGTGTCCAGGAATTTCAGCCCCAGCATTTT.

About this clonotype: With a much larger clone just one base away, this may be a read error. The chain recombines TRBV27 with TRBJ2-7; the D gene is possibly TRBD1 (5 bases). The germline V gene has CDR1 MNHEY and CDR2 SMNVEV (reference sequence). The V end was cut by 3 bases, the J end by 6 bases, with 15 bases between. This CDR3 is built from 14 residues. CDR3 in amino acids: CASSLGLGVAEQYF. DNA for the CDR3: TGTGCCAGCAGTTTGGGTTTAGGGGTGGCCGAGCAGTACTTC.

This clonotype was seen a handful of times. The CDR3 nucleotides are TGTGCCACCAGCACGGGGTATTCCTACAATGAGCAGTTCTTC. Its translation is CATSTGYSYNEQFF. This chain uses TRBV15 with TRBJ2-1; weak D call: TRBD2 (5 bases). Per germline, CDR1 LNHNV and CDR2 YYDKDF (reference sequence). The CDR3 totals 14 residues. The germline V and J ends were trimmed by 4 bases and 1 base, with 8 bases remaining between them. The entire variable domain, with the rest obtained from reference TRBV15 and TRBJ2-1, is as follows: DAMVIQNPRYQVTQFGKPVTLSCSQTLNHNVMYWYQQKSSQAPKLLFHYYDKDFNNEADTPDNFQSRRPNTSFCFLDIRSPGLGDTAMYLCATSTGYSYNEQFFGPGTRLTVL.

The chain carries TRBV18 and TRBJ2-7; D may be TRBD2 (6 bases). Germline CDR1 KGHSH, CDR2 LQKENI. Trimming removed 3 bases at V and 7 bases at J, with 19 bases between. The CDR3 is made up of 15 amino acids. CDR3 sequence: CASSPLFAGSNEQYF. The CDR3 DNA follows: TGTGCCAGCTCACCCCTTTTCGCCGGGAGCAATGAGCAGTACTTC.

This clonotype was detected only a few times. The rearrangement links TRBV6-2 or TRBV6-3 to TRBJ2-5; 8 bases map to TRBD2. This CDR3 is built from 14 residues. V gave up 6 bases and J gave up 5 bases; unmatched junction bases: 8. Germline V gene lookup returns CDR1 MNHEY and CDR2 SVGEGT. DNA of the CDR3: TGTGCCAGCAGGCAAGCGGGAGCAAGGGAGACCCAGTACTTC. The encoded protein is CASRQAGARETQYF.

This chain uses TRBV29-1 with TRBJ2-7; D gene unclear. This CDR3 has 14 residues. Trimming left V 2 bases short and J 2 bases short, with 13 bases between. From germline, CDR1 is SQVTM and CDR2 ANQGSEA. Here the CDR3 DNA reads TGCAGCGTTGAATTGGTTTCCCAGCCCTACGAGCAGTACTTC. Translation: CSVELVSQPYEQYF.

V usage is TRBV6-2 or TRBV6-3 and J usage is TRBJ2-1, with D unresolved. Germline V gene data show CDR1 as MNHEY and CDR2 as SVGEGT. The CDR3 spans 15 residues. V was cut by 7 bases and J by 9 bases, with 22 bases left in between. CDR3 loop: CASTSLDRSRVEQFF. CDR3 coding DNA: TGTGCCAGCACTTCCCTGGATCGATCAAGGGTTGAGCAGTTCTTC.

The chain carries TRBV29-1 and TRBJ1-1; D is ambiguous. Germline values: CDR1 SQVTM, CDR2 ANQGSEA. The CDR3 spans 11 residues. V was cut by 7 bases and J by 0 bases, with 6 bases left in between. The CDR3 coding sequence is TGCAGCGCTATTATGAACACTGAAGCTTTCTTT. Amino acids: CSAIMNTEAFF. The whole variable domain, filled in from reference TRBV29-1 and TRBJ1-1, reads SAVISQKPSRDICQRGTSLTIQCQVDSQVTMMFWYRQQPGQSLTLIATANQGSEATYESGFVIDKFPISRPNLTFSTLTVSNMSPEDSSIYLCSAIMNTEAFFGQGTRLTVV.

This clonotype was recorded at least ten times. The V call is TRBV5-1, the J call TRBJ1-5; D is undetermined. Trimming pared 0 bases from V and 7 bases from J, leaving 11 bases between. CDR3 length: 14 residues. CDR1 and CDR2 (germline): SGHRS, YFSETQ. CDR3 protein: CASSLESGSQPQHF. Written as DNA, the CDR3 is TGCGCCAGCAGCTTGGAGTCGGGGTCGCAGCCCCAGCATTTT. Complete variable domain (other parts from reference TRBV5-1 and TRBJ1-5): KAGVTQTPRYLIKTRGQQVTLSCSPISGHRSVSWYQQTPGQGLQFLFEYFSETQRNKGNFPGRFSGRQFSNSRSEMNVSTLELGDSALYLCASSLESGSQPQHFGDGTRLSIL.

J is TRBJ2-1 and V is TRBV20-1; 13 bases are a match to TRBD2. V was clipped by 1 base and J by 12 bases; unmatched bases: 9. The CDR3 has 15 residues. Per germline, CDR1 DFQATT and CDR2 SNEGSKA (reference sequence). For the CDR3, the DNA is TGCAGTGCTAGAGGGGGACTAGCGGGGACAACTGGGCAGTTCTTC. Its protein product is CSARGGLAGTTGQFF.

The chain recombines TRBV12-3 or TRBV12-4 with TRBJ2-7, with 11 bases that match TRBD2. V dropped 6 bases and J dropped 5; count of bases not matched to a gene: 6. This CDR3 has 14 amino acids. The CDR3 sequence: CASSTSGSGNEQYF. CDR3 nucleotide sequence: TGTGCCAGCAGCACTAGCGGGAGCGGTAACGAGCAGTACTTC.

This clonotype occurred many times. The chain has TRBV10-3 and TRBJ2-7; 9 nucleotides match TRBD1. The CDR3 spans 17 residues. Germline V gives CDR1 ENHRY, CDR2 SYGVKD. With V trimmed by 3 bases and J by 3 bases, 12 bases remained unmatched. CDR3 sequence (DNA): TGTGCCATCAGTGATAGTAGTCGTGGGACAGGGAACTACGAGCAGTACTTC. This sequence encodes CAISDSSRGTGNYEQYF.

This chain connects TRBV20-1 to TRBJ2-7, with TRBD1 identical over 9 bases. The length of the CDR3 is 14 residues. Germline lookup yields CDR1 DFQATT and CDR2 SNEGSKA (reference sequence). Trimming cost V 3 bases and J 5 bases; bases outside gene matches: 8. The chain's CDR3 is CSARMGQGRNEQYF. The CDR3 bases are TGCAGTGCTAGGATGGGACAGGGAAGAAACGAGCAGTACTTC.

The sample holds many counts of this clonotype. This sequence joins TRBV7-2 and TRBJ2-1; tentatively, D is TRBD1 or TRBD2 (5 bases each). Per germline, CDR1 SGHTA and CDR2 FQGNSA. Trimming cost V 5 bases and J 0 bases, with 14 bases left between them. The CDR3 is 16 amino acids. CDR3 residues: CASSPRQGRSYNEQFF. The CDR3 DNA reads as TGTGCCAGCAGCCCCAGGCAGGGACGCTCCTACAATGAGCAGTTCTTC.

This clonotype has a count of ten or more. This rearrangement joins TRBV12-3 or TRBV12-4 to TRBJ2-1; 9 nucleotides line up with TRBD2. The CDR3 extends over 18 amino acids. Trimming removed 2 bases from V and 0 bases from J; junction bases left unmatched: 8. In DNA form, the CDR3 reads TGTGCCAGCAGTTTAACGGTAGCGGGAGCTCCCTCCTACAATGAGCAGTTCTTC. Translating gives CASSLTVAGAPSYNEQFF.

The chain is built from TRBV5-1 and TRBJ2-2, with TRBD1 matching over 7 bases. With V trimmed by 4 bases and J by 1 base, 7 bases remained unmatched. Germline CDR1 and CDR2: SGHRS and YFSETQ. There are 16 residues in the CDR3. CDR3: CASSTGQVENTGELFF. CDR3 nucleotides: TGCGCCAGCAGCACCGGACAGGTCGAGAACACCGGGGAGCTGTTTTTT. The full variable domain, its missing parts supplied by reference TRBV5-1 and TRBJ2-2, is KAGVTQTPRYLIKTRGQQVTLSCSPISGHRSVSWYQQTPGQGLQFLFEYFSETQRNKGNFPGRFSGRQFSNSRSEMNVSTLELGDSALYLCASSTGQVENTGELFFGEGSRLTVL.

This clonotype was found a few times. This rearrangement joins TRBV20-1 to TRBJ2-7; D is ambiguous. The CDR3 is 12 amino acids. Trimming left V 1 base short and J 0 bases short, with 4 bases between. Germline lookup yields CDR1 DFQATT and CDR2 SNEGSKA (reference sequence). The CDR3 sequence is CSARVTSYEQYF. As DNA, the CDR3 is TGCAGTGCTAGAGTTACCTCCTACGAGCAGTACTTC.

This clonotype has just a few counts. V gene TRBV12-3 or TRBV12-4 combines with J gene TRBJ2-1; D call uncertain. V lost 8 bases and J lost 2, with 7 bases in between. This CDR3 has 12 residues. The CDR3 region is CASFTAYNEQFF. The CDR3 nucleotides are TGTGCCAGCTTTACGGCCTACAATGAGCAGTTCTTC.